These 9 T cell receptor beta chains came from one sample sequenced in a study of blood T cell repertoires in COVID-19. Clones were read by immunoSEQ multiplex PCR, and TCRdb kept only the in-frame ones, dropping some. The data show 150,000 to 200,000 clones, about 85% seen once. Sample: peripheral blood. These receptors all come from a man older than 75 with COVID-19, enrolled during active disease.

The chain combines TRBV4-2 with TRBJ1-2, with 9 bases matching TRBD1. Germline CDR1 reads LGHNA; CDR2 reads YNFKEQ. With 4 bases clipped from V and 8 bases from J, the junction kept 11 bases outside the gene matches. The CDR3 length is 15 residues. The CDR3 DNA follows: TGTGCCAGCAGCCCACCTGAACAGGGGGCGCGGGGCTACACCTTC. Protein product: CASSPPEQGARGYTF.

V and J are TRBV29-1 and TRBJ2-7; perhaps TRBD2 as D (7 bases). Trimming left V 3 bases short and J 2 bases short, with 11 bases between. This CDR3 is 13 amino acids long. Germline CDR1 and CDR2: SQVTM and ANQGSEA. CDR3 in amino acids: CSVEEGGAYEQYF. The CDR3 DNA reads as TGCAGCGTTGAGGAAGGGGGGGCCTACGAGCAGTACTTC.

The V call is TRBV18, the J call TRBJ2-1; 11 bases line up with TRBD2. J lost 7 bases, V lost 3 bases, and 5 bases had no gene match. This CDR3 is built from 15 residues. CDR1 KGHSH and CDR2 LQKENI come from the germline V gene. CDR3 coding DNA: TGTGCCAGCTCACCGGTAGCGGGGGGGCCAAATGAGCAGTTCTTC. It codes for CASSPVAGGPNEQFF.

The chain carries TRBV6-5 and TRBJ2-5; 8 nucleotides align to TRBD2. Germline V gives CDR1 MNHEY, CDR2 SVGAGI. Germline trimming cut 2 bases from V and 7 bases from J; bases unmatched to any gene: 9. The CDR3 sequence is 15 residues long. The CDR3 bases are TGTGCCAGCAGTTACCCGGGGGGGGCGCGTGGGACCCAGTACTTC. It encodes CASSYPGGARGTQYF.

This chain links TRBV18 with TRBJ1-4; D gene uncertain. Deletions cut 3 bases from V and 6 bases from J, with 11 bases between. The length of the CDR3 is 14 residues. Germline V gives CDR1 KGHSH, CDR2 LQKENI. CDR3 bases: TGTGCCAGCTCACCCGTACGTACGGATGAAAAACTGTTTTTT. Protein sequence: CASSPVRTDEKLFF. Variable domain in full (rest from reference TRBV18 and TRBJ1-4): NAGVMQNPRHLVRRRGQEARLRCSPMKGHSHVYWYRQLPEEGLKFMVYLQKENIIDESGMPKERFSAEFPKEGPSILRIQQVVRGDSAAYFCASSPVRTDEKLFFGSGTQLSVL.

J is TRBJ1-5 and V is TRBV5-1; tentative D call: TRBD1 (5 bases). V lost 4 bases, J lost 6 bases, and 14 bases lay in between. This CDR3 is 14 amino acids long. Germline CDR1 and CDR2: SGHRS and YFSETQ. For the CDR3, the DNA is TGCGCCAGCAGCCCGAGGCCAGACAGTCAGCCCCAGCATTTT. It codes for CASSPRPDSQPQHF.

The CDR3 loop reads CASRTLSTDGYTF. The CDR3 DNA follows: TGTGCCAGTAGGACACTTTCAACAGACGGCTACACCTTC. The chain employs TRBV19 and TRBJ1-2; no firm D call. Germline lookup yields CDR1 LNHDA and CDR2 SQIVND (reference sequence). V was clipped by 6 bases and J by 8 bases, with 16 bases between them. This CDR3 is built from 13 residues.

The chain is built from TRBV7-9 and TRBJ1-1, with 7 bases identical to TRBD1. V was clipped by 5 bases and J by 10 bases; unmatched bases: 10. This CDR3 comprises 13 residues. Germline V gives CDR1 SEHNR, CDR2 FQNEAQ (reference sequence). The CDR3 region has the DNA TGTGCCAGCAGCACTCGACAGGGCGGAGTAGCTTTCTTT. Its protein is CASSTRQGGVAFF.

This clone was counted only a few times. This chain connects TRBV2 to TRBJ1-5; 9 bases align to TRBD1. The CDR3 spans 14 residues. The germline V gene encodes CDR1 SNHLY and CDR2 FYNNEI. The ends lost 5 bases at V and 7 bases at J; junction bases unmatched: 6. The CDR3 reads CASSLTGGGQPQHF. CDR3 bases: TGTGCCAGCAGTTTGACAGGGGGAGGACAGCCCCAGCATTTT.